A single sample is the source of the 31 T cell receptor beta chains below, sequenced in a study of human T cells and chemical hapten exposure. MiXCR, applied by TCRdb to the RACE reads, yields one record per CDR3 protein. The sample holds tens of thousands of distinct CDR3 sequences, about 10% seen once. Time point of the sample: patch test 3, about 24 weeks after DPC sensitization. The treatment was: therapeutic diphenylcyclopropenone sensitization with weekly scalp DPC. Sample: whole blood, taken in connection with sensitization to the hapten diphenylcyclopropenone (DPC). These receptor sequences come from a woman in her 40s with alopecia areata. Some clones in this sample may be carry-over from other donors' samples.

The chain combines TRBV2 with TRBJ2-6, with D uncertain. Germline CDR1 SNHLY, CDR2 FYNNEI. Trimming removed 2 bases at V and 3 bases at J, with 17 bases between. The CDR3 totals 18 residues. The CDR3 loop reads CASSERAVAYDGANVLTF. In DNA, the CDR3 is TGTGCCAGCAGTGAAAGGGCAGTAGCTTATGATGGGGCCAACGTCCTGACTTTC.

The rearrangement joins TRBV19 to TRBJ2-1; no clear D. The CDR3 sequence is 15 residues long. The germline V and J ends were trimmed by 1 base and 12 bases, with 19 bases remaining between them. The germline gives CDR1 LNHDA, CDR2 SQIVND (reference sequence). CDR3 protein: CASSIGPGAGSSQFF. Written as DNA, the CDR3 is TGTGCCAGTAGTATAGGGCCGGGCGCCGGATCTTCGCAGTTCTTC.

This clonotype was counted ten times or more. The gene calls are TRBV7-8 and TRBJ2-2, with 8 bases matching TRBD2. The CDR3 totals 16 residues. V lost 7 bases and J lost 1; bases outside the gene matches: 8. The V gene's germline CDR1 is SGHVS and CDR2 FQNEAQ. CDR3 DNA sequence: TGTGCCAGCAACCGAGCGGGGGCCAGGAACACCGGGGAGCTGTTTTTT. This codes for CASNRAGARNTGELFF.

This chain uses TRBV4-1 with TRBJ1-4; D is unclear. Germline CDR1 and CDR2: MGHRA and YSYEKL. With 1 base removed from V and 7 bases from J, the gap between germline ends came to 13 bases. The CDR3 is 15 residues long. The CDR3 spells CASSQAEGKGEKLFF. Written as DNA, the CDR3 is TGCGCCAGCAGCCAAGCGGAAGGGAAGGGTGAAAAACTGTTTTTT.

This clonotype has ten or more counts. The DNA is left out, because the CDR3 cannot be placed on it with certainty; the CDR3 is given as TCRdb lists it. The chain couples TRBV5-1 to TRBJ2-5; the DNA was not compared with TRBD1, the D call given in the table. Germline V gene data show CDR1 as SGHRS and CDR2 as YFSETQ. From its first to its last residue, the CDR3 has 14 amino acids. CDR3 sequence reads: CASSFGAGGETQYF.

This clonotype appeared once. The V gene is TRBV2, the J gene TRBJ1-5, with D perhaps matching TRBD1 (6 bases). This CDR3 has 13 amino acids. Looked up from germline, CDR1 is SNHLY and CDR2 is FYNNEI. Trimming left V 4 bases short and J 4 bases short, with 8 bases between. CDR3 bases: TGTGCCAGCAGTGTGACAGGAAATCAGCCCCAGCATTTT. Amino acid sequence: CASSVTGNQPQHF. Complete variable domain (other parts from reference TRBV2 and TRBJ1-5): EPEVTQTPSHQVTQMGQEVILRCVPISNHLYFYWYRQILGQKVEFLVSFYNNEISEKSEIFDDQFSVERPDGSNFTLKIRSTKLEDSAMYFCASSVTGNQPQHFGDGTRLSIL.

This clonotype was recorded a few times. This chain connects TRBV7-6 to TRBJ2-3, with 9 bases matching TRBD1. From germline, CDR1 is SGHVS and CDR2 FNYEAQ. The CDR3 contains 17 residues. The V gene end was trimmed by 1 base and the J gene end by 5 bases; junction bases not matched to a gene: 10. In DNA form, the CDR3 reads TGTGCCAGCAGCTTAGAGGAGCCACAGGGGGCATTAGATACGCAGTATTTT. This translates into CASSLEEPQGALDTQYF. The whole variable domain, filled in from reference TRBV7-6 and TRBJ2-3, reads GAGVSQSPRYKVTKRGQDVALRCDPISGHVSLYWYRQALGQGPEFLTYFNYEAQQDKSGLPNDRFSAERPEGSISTLTIQRTEQRDSAMYRCASSLEEPQGALDTQYFGPGTRLTVL.

V gene TRBV24-1 combines with J gene TRBJ2-3; D ambiguous. The CDR3 is 13 residues long. Per germline, CDR1 KGHDR and CDR2 SFDVKD. V lost 1 base and J lost 2, with 3 bases in between. CDR3: CATSDFNTDTQYF. DNA of the CDR3: TGTGCCACCAGTGATTTTAACACAGATACGCAGTATTTT.

The chain joins TRBV19 to TRBJ2-2; no clear D. Trimming took off 2 bases at V and 2 bases at J, with 6 bases between the two ends. CDR1 LNHDA and CDR2 SQIVND come from the germline V gene (reference sequence). There are 14 residues in the CDR3. CDR3 sequence reads: CASSIRANTGELFF. CDR3 nucleotides: TGTGCCAGTAGTATACGAGCTAACACCGGGGAGCTGTTTTTT.

The V call is TRBV29-1, the J call TRBJ1-1; D is unclear. Trimming removed 3 bases at V and 4 bases at J, with 12 bases between. CDR1 and CDR2 (germline): SQVTM, ANQGSEA. The length of the CDR3 is 13 residues. The CDR3, as DNA: TGCAGCGTTGAGGGGAGCCCGGGCACTGAAGCTTTCTTT. It translates to CSVEGSPGTEAFF.

This clonotype was seen only a few times. V and J are TRBV9 and TRBJ2-5; no clear D. The germline V and J ends were trimmed by 0 bases and 4 bases, with 10 bases remaining between them. The germline gives CDR1 SGDLS, CDR2 YYNGEE. The CDR3 contains 14 residues. The CDR3 loop is CASSVEGSTETQYF. The CDR3 nucleotides read TGTGCCAGCAGCGTAGAAGGTAGCACAGAGACCCAGTACTTC.

This clonotype has a count of ten or more. The chain recombines TRBV18 with TRBJ2-1; 8 nucleotides line up with TRBD2. The CDR3 contains 16 residues. The germline V gene encodes CDR1 KGHSH and CDR2 LQKENI. V gave up 3 bases and J gave up 5 bases; unmatched junction bases: 9. CDR3: CASSPPGGGPNNEQFF. The CDR3 coding sequence is TGTGCCAGCTCACCCCCCGGGGGGGGGCCCAACAATGAGCAGTTCTTC.

V and J are TRBV7-6 and TRBJ2-1, with 7 bases fitting TRBD2. The CDR3 is made up of 17 amino acids. In germline, CDR1 is SGHVS, CDR2 FNYEAQ. J gave up 2 bases and V 1 base, and 8 bases lay outside the gene matches. DNA for the CDR3: TGTGCCAGCAGCTTAGATAGGAGCGGGGCCACCTACAATGAGCAGTTCTTC. Amino acid sequence: CASSLDRSGATYNEQFF. Drawing the rest from reference TRBV7-6 and TRBJ2-1, the complete variable domain is GAGVSQSPRYKVTKRGQDVALRCDPISGHVSLYWYRQALGQGPEFLTYFNYEAQQDKSGLPNDRFSAERPEGSISTLTIQRTEQRDSAMYRCASSLDRSGATYNEQFFGPGTRLTVL.

The chain combines TRBV19 with TRBJ2-7, with D unresolved. CDR1 and CDR2 (germline): LNHDA, SQIVND (reference sequence). The CDR3 loop spans 14 amino acids. Trimming took 3 bases from V and 4 from J, leaving 13 bases between them. CDR3 DNA: TGTGCCAGTAGTATCGGAACGACTGGGTACGAGCAGTACTTC. This codes for CASSIGTTGYEQYF.

This clonotype was seen a few times. The V gene is TRBV19, the J gene TRBJ2-5, with TRBD2 identical over 7 bases. The germline V gene has CDR1 LNHDA and CDR2 SQIVND (reference sequence). With 6 bases clipped from V and 5 bases from J, the junction kept 9 bases outside the gene matches. The CDR3 consists of 14 residues. CDR3 coding DNA: TGTGCCAGTAGCCCCCGACTAGCACAGGAGACCCAGTACTTC. It is translated as CASSPRLAQETQYF.

This clonotype showed up many times. The chain employs TRBV6-5 and TRBJ1-2; D not certain. V gave up 5 bases and J gave up 4 bases, with 14 bases separating them. CDR3 size: 14 residues. Germline CDR1 reads MNHEY; CDR2 reads SVGAGI. The CDR3 loop reads CASSLDTYFYGYTF. In nucleotides, the CDR3 is TGTGCCAGCAGTCTTGATACTTACTTCTATGGCTACACCTTC.

This clonotype was observed a few times. This sequence joins TRBV7-9 and TRBJ2-1; possible D gene TRBD1, 5 bases. CDR1 is SEHNR, CDR2 FQNEAQ, per germline (reference sequence). The V gene lost 0 bases and the J gene lost 9 bases, with 6 bases spanning the gap. The CDR3 runs 12 residues. CDR3 nucleotides: TGTGCCAGCAGCTTAGCTAGGGGTGAGCAGTTCTTC. Its translation is CASSLARGEQFF.

The table lists this clonotype with a few counts. The rearrangement joins TRBV18 to TRBJ1-1; D unclear. The V end lost 3 bases, the J end lost 7 bases, and 6 bases lay between the germline ends. CDR3 length equals 11 residues. In germline, CDR1 is KGHSH, CDR2 LQKENI. The CDR3 DNA reads TGTGCCAGCTCACCGGCCAGTGAAGCTTTCTTT. Its translation is CASSPASEAFF.

This clonotype has ten or more counts. V and J are TRBV3-1 and TRBJ1-2, with TRBD1 as a possible D gene (5 bases). CDR1 is LGHDT and CDR2 is YNNKEL in the germline V gene (reference sequence). This CDR3 is built from 15 residues. The V end was cut by 0 bases, the J end by 6 bases, with 14 bases between. In DNA form, the CDR3 reads TGTGCCAGCAGCCAAGAAATGGGGGAAGCTCATGGCTACACCTTC. This gives the protein CASSQEMGEAHGYTF.

This chain joins TRBV7-6 and TRBJ2-2; tentative D call: TRBD1 (6 bases). Germline CDR1 SGHVS, CDR2 FNYEAQ. This CDR3 has 16 amino acids. The V gene lost 4 bases and the J gene lost 4 bases, with 16 bases spanning the gap. The CDR3 here is CASSSPTGIGTGELFF. The DNA of the CDR3 is TGTGCCAGCAGCTCACCTACAGGGATCGGCACCGGGGAGCTGTTTTTT.

The chain employs TRBV20-1 and TRBJ1-2; D may be TRBD1 (6 bases). The ends were cut back, 6 bases at V and 7 bases at J, with 18 bases in the middle. The germline gives CDR1 DFQATT, CDR2 SNEGSKA (reference sequence). The CDR3 runs to 13 residues. Here the CDR3 DNA reads TGCAGTGCCGCGAGCCAGGGGCCTCTTGGCTACACCTTC. Protein product: CSAASQGPLGYTF.

This clonotype turned up a few times. V and J are TRBV4-1 and TRBJ1-5, with D perhaps matching TRBD1 (5 bases). V shed 4 bases and J shed 0 bases, with 10 bases lying between them. The V gene's germline CDR1 is MGHRA and CDR2 YSYEKL. This CDR3 contains 15 residues. CDR3 protein: CASSPDRYSNQPQHF. The DNA of the CDR3 is TGCGCCAGCAGCCCCGACAGATATAGCAATCAGCCCCAGCATTTT.

In its sample, this clonotype was seen a few times. This chain links TRBV29-1 with TRBJ2-1; D tentatively reads TRBD1 or TRBD2 (5 bases each). The germline CDR1 and CDR2 sequences are SQVTM and ANQGSEA. Trimming removed 4 bases at V and 8 bases at J, with 21 bases between. CDR3 length equals 15 residues. The CDR3 reads CSVVRGGSKPDEQFF. DNA for the CDR3: TGCAGCGTTGTTAGGGGCGGGTCAAAGCCCGATGAGCAGTTCTTC.

Ten or more counts support this clonotype. The chain is built from TRBV20-1 and TRBJ2-5, with 14 bases aligning to TRBD2. The CDR3 runs to 15 residues. The germline V gene has CDR1 DFQATT and CDR2 SNEGSKA (reference sequence). The ends lost 5 bases at V and 0 bases at J; junction bases unmatched: 2. CDR3 in DNA: TGCAGTGCTGGACTAGCGGGGGGAGACCAAGAGACCCAGTACTTC. Encoded protein: CSAGLAGGDQETQYF.

This clonotype was counted only a few times. V and J are TRBV29-1 and TRBJ1-2; D unresolved. The CDR3 spans 12 residues. Trimming took off 3 bases at V and 7 bases at J, with 12 bases between the two ends. Per the germline V gene, CDR1 is SQVTM and CDR2 is ANQGSEA. DNA for the CDR3: TGCAGCGTTGATTCAGGCGTCTTTGGCTACACCTTC. Protein product: CSVDSGVFGYTF. The variable domain in full, with the rest retrieved from reference TRBV29-1 and TRBJ1-2, is SAVISQKPSRDICQRGTSLTIQCQVDSQVTMMFWYRQQPGQSLTLIATANQGSEATYESGFVIDKFPISRPNLTFSTLTVSNMSPEDSSIYLCSVDSGVFGYTFGSGTRLTVV.

This clonotype occurred many times. The chain couples TRBV6-2 or TRBV6-3 to TRBJ2-1; TRBD2 is a possible D gene (5 bases). This CDR3 region has 13 residues. V was clipped by 8 bases and J by 7 bases, with 15 bases between them. From germline, CDR1 is MNHEY and CDR2 SVGEGT. DNA for the CDR3: TGTGCCAGCTCTAGCCAGGAGAATAATGAGCAGTTCTTC. It encodes CASSSQENNEQFF.

As DNA, the CDR3 is TGTGCCAGTAGTATGAGCAGGTATAGCAATCAGCCCCAGCATTTT. It codes for CASSMSRYSNQPQHF. The V gene is TRBV19, the J gene TRBJ1-5; no definite D call. Trimming shortened V by 3 bases and J by 0 bases, and 9 bases separated the two germline ends. The CDR3 is made up of 15 amino acids. Germline values: CDR1 LNHDA, CDR2 SQIVND (reference sequence).

The chain combines TRBV18 with TRBJ1-1; D possibly corresponds to TRBD1 (6 bases). This CDR3 comprises 16 residues. Trimming removed 3 bases from V and 1 base from J, with 15 bases in between. Per the germline V gene, CDR1 is KGHSH and CDR2 is LQKENI. The CDR3 nucleotides read TGTGCCAGCTCACCTAACCTAGACAGGAGGAACACTGAAGCTTTCTTT. This translates into CASSPNLDRRNTEAFF. Together with reference TRBV18 and TRBJ1-1, the CDR3 gives the full variable domain: NAGVMQNPRHLVRRRGQEARLRCSPMKGHSHVYWYRQLPEEGLKFMVYLQKENIIDESGMPKERFSAEFPKEGPSILRIQQVVRGDSAAYFCASSPNLDRRNTEAFFGQGTRLTVV.

This clonotype was detected a few times. The CDR3 is CASARGGNYEQYF. CDR3 DNA sequence: TGTGCCAGCGCAAGGGGGGGAAATTACGAGCAGTACTTC. This chain connects TRBV5-4 to TRBJ2-7; D is possibly TRBD2 (7 bases). CDR3 length: 13 residues. Germline CDR1 SGHNT, CDR2 YYREEE (reference sequence). Trimming left V 7 bases short and J 4 bases short, with 15 bases between. Full variable domain (remainder filled in from reference TRBV5-4 and TRBJ2-7): ETGVTQSPTHLIKTRGQQVTLRCSSQSGHNTVSWYQQALGQGPQFIFQYYREEENGRGNFPPRFSGLQFPNYSSELNVNALELDDSALYLCASARGGNYEQYFGPGTRLTVT.

This clonotype was counted between two and nine times. V is TRBV19 and J is TRBJ2-3; the match to TRBD2 covers 9 bases. Germline trimming cut 3 bases from V and 3 bases from J; bases unmatched to any gene: 19. The CDR3 totals 20 residues. CDR1 and CDR2 (germline): LNHDA, SQIVND (reference sequence). The CDR3 DNA is TGTGCCAGTAGTATCATCAGTAGGGTCGAGCGGGGGGCCAATACAGATACGCAGTATTTT. This sequence encodes CASSIISRVERGANTDTQYF.

This chain connects TRBV29-1 to TRBJ2-5; either TRBD1 or TRBD2 may supply D (6 bases each). Trimming left V 4 bases short and J 5 bases short, with 11 bases between. The CDR3 contains 12 residues. Germline CDR1 and CDR2: SQVTM and ANQGSEA. CDR3 sequence reads: CSVAGAGETQYF. As DNA, the CDR3 is TGCAGCGTTGCAGGGGCGGGGGAGACCCAGTACTTC.